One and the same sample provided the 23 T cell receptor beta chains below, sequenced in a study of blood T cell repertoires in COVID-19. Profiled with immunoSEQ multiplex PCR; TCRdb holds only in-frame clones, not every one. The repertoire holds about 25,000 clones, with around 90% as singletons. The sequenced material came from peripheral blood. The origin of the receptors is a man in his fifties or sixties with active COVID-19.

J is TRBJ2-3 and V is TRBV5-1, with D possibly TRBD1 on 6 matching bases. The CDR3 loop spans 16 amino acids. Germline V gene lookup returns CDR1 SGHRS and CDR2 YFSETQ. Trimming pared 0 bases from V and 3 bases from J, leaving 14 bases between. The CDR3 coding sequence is TGCGCCAGCAGCTTGGAACCGGTCAGGGGTACAGATACGCAGTATTTT. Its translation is CASSLEPVRGTDTQYF.

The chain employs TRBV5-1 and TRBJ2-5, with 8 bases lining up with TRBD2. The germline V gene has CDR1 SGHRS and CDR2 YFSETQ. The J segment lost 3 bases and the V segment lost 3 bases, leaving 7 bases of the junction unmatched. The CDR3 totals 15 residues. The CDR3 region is CASSWTSLAEETQYF. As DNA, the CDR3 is TGCGCCAGCAGCTGGACTAGCTTGGCGGAAGAGACCCAGTACTTC.

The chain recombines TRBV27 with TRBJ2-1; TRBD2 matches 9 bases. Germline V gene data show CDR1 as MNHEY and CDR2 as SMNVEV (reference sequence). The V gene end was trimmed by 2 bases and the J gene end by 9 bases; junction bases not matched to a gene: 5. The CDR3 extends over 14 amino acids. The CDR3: CASSLGGGAVEQFF. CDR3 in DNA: TGTGCCAGCAGTTTAGGCGGGGGGGCCGTTGAGCAGTTCTTC.

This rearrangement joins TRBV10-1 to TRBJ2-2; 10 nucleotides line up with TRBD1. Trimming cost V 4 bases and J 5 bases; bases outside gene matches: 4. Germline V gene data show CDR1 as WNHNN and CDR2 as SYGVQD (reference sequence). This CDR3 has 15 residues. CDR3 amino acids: CASSGDRGQTGELFF. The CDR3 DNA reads TGCGCCAGCAGTGGCGACAGGGGGCAGACCGGGGAGCTGTTTTTT.

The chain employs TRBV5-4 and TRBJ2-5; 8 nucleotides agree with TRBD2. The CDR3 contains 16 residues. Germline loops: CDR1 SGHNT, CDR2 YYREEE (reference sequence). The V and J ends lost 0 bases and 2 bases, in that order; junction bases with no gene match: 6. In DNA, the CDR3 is TGTGCCAGCAGCTTGGCCGGCGCTAGCGGGCAAGAGACCCAGTACTTC. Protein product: CASSLAGASGQETQYF.

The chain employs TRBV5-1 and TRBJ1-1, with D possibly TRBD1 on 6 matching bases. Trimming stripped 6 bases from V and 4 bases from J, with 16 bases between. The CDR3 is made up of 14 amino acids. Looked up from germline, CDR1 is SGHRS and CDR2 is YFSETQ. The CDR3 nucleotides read TGCGCCAGCACCATTACAGGGTCGGTCACTGAAGCTTTCTTT. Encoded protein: CASTITGSVTEAFF.

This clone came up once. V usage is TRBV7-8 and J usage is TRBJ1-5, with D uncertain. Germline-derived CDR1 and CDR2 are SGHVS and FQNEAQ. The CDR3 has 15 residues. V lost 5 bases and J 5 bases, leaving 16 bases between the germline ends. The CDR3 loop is CASSGWTEGHQPQHF. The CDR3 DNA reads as TGTGCCAGCAGCGGATGGACGGAGGGCCATCAGCCCCAGCATTTT.

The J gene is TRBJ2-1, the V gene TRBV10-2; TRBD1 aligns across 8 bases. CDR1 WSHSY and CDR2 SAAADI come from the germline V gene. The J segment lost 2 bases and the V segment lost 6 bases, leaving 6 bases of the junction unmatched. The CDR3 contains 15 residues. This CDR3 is CASSLTGEAYNEQFF. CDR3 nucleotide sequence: TGCGCCAGCAGCCTGACAGGGGAAGCCTACAATGAGCAGTTCTTC.

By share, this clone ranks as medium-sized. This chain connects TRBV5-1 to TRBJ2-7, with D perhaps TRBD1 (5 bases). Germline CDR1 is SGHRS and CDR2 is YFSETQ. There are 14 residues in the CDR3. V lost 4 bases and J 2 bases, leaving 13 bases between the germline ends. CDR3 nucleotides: TGCGCCAGCAGCCTAGGGGAAAGGGCCTACGAGCAGTACTTC. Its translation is CASSLGERAYEQYF.

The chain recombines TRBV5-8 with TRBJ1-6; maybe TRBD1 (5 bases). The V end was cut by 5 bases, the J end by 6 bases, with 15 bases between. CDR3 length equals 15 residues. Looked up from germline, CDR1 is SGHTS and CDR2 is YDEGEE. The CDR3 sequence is CASRHYQGGNSPLHF. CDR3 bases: TGTGCCAGCAGGCACTATCAGGGAGGTAATTCACCCCTCCACTTT.

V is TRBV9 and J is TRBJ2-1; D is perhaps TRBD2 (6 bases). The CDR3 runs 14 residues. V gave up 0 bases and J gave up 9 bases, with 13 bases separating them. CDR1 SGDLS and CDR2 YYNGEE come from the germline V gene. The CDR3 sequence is CASSVATTGVEQFF. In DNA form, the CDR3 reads TGTGCCAGCAGCGTAGCAACGACGGGGGTTGAGCAGTTCTTC. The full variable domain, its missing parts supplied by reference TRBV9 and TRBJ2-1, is DSGVTQTPKHLITATGQRVTLRCSPRSGDLSVYWYQQSLDQGLQFLIQYYNGEERAKGNILERFSAQQFPDLHSELNLSSLELGDSALYFCASSVATTGVEQFFGPGTRLTVL.

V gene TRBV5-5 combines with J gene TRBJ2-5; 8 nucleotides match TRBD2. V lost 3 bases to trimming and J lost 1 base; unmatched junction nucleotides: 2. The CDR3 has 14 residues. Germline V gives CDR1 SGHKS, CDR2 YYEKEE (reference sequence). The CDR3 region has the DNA TGTGCCAGCAGCTCGAGCGGGGGCCAAGAGACCCAGTACTTC. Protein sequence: CASSSSGGQETQYF. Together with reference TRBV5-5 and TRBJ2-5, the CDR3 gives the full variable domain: DAGVTQSPTHLIKTRGQQVTLRCSPISGHKSVSWYQQVLGQGPQFIFQYYEKEERGRGNFPDRFSARQFPNYSSELNVNALLLGDSALYLCASSSSGGQETQYFGPGTRLLVL.

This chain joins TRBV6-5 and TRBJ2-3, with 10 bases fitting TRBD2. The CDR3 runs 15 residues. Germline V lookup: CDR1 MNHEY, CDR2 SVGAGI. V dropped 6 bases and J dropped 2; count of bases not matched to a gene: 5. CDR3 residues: CASSFSGRTTDTQYF. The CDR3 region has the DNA TGTGCCAGCAGCTTTAGCGGGAGGACCACAGATACGCAGTATTTT.

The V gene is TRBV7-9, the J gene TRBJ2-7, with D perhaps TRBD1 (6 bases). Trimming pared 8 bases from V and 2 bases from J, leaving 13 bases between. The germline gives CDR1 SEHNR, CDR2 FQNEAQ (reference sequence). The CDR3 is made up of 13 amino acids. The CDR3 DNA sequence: TGTGCCAGCGGCTGGGCAGGGGCCTACGAGCAGTACGTC. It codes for CASGWAGAYEQYV.

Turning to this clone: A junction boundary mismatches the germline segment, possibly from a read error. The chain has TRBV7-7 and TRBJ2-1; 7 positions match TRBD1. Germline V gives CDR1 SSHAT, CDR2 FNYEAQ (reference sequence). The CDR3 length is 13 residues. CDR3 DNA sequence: TGTGCTAGCAGCTTGAACAGGGGAAATGAGCAGTTCTTC. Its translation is CASSLNRGNEQFF. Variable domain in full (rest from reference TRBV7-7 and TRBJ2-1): GAGVSQSPRYKVTKRGQDVTLRCDPISSHATLYWYQQALGQGPEFLTYFNYEAQPDKSGLPSDRFSAERPEGSISTLTIQRTEQRDSAMYRCASSLNRGNEQFFGPGTRLTVL.

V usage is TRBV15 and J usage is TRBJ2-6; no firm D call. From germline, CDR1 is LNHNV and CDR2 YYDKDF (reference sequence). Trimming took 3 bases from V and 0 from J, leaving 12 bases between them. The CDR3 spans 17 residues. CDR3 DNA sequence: TGTGCCACCAGCAGGGGTCCTGGGCTCTCTGGGGCCAACGTCCTGACTTTC. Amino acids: CATSRGPGLSGANVLTF. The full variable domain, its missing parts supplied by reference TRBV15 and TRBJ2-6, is DAMVIQNPRYQVTQFGKPVTLSCSQTLNHNVMYWYQQKSSQAPKLLFHYYDKDFNNEADTPDNFQSRRPNTSFCFLDIRSPGLGDTAMYLCATSRGPGLSGANVLTFGAGSRLTVL.

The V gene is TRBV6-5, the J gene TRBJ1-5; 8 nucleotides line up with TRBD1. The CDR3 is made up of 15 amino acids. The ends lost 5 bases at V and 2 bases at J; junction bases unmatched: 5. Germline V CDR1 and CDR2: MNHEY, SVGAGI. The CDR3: CASSRTGSGNQPQHF. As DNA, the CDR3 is TGTGCCAGCAGTCGGACAGGGAGTGGCAATCAGCCCCAGCATTTT.

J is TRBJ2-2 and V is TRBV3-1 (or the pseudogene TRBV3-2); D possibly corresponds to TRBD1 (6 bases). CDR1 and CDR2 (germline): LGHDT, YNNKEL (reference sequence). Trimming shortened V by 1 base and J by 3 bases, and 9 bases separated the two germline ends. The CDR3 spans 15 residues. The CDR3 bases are TGTGCCAGCAGCCAAGGACAGGAGGACACCGGGGAGCTGTTTTTT. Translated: CASSQGQEDTGELFF.

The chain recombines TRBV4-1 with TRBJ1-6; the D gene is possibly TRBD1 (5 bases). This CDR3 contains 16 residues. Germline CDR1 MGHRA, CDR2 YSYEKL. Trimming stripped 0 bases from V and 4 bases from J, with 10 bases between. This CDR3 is CASSQDTGTYNSPLHF. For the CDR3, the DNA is TGCGCCAGCAGCCAAGATACAGGAACTTATAATTCACCCCTCCACTTT.

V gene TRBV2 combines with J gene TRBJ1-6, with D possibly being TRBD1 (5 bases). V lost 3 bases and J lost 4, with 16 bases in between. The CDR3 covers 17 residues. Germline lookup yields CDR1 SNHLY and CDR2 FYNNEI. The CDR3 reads CASSDWRRGGYNSPLHF. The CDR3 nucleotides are TGTGCCAGCAGTGACTGGAGGAGGGGAGGGTATAATTCACCCCTCCACTTT.

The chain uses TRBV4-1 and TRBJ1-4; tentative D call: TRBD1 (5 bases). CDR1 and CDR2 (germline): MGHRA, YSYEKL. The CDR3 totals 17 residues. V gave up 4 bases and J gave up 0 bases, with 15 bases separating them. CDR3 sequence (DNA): TGCGCCAGCAGCCGTACTCTTACAGGTGCAACTAATGAAAAACTGTTTTTT. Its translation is CASSRTLTGATNEKLFF.

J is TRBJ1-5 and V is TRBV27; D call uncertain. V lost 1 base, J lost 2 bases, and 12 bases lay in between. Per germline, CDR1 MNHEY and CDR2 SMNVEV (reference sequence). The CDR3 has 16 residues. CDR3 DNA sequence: TGTGCCAGCAGTTTATGGCGGGGAGGAGGCAATCAGCCCCAGCATTTT. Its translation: CASSLWRGGGNQPQHF.

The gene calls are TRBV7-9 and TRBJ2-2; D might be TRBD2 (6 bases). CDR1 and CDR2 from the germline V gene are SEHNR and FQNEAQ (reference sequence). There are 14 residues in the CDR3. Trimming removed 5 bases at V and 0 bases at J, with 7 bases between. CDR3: CASSRESNTGELFF. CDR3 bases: TGTGCCAGCAGCCGGGAGTCGAACACCGGGGAGCTGTTTTTT.